This T cell receptor beta chain came from a study of T cells in Graves' hyperthyroidism and ophthalmopathy. TCR beta CDR3 sequences were amplified from RNA transcripts. TCR CDR3 underwent first-round RT-PCR with the HTBI primer set. TCRdb re-derived calls from the multiplex PCR reads in MiXCR, one entry per CDR3 protein. This table has 730,000 or so distinct CDR3 sequences, about 17% appearing once. Whole-study results and caveats: Model predictions of ophthalmopathy came a median roughly 6.4 months before onset.

This clonotype was recorded many times. Its antigen is currently unknown. Between the trimmed V and J ends, which lost 2 bases and 2 bases, there was a span of 9 bases. Germline-derived CDR1 and CDR2 are MNHNY and SVGAGI (reference sequence). The CDR3 is made up of 14 amino acids. This receptor was taken from a woman in her forties or fifties with Graves' hyperthyroidism that later progressed to Graves' ophthalmopathy. The sample comprised blood. The rearrangement links TRBV6-6 to TRBJ1-2; possible D gene TRBD1, 5 bases. The CDR3 DNA reads TGTGCCAGCAGTTACGGGGCTCAAAACTATGGCTACACCTTC. This sequence encodes CASSYGAQNYGYTF.